Listed below are T cell receptor beta chains from one sample, sequenced in a study of T cell responses to AZD1222 COVID-19 vaccine. Only in-frame clones appear in the TCRdb table, and some are missing; sequencing was by immunoSEQ multiplex PCR. The sample gives roughly 80,000 clones, around 87% of which show up once; roughly 5.1% is in the top ten. The sequenced sample was peripheral blood, obtained on day 0 of MenACWY control vaccination. The receptors shown here come from an adult in good health. Both conserved end residues are part of each CDR3. D genes are given only for firm matches. Clone size is shown for a subset of rows, as once, few, many or a class of expanded clone.

V	D	size	J	DNA	CDR3
TRBV7-9	TRBD2	few	TRBJ2-3	TGTGCCAGCAGCTTAGGGCTAGCGGGCCGCACAGATACGCAGTATTTT	CASSLGLAGRTDTQYF
TRBV11-2	TRBD2	-	TRBJ2-7	TGTGCCAGCAGCCCCGTAGCGGGAGGTTACGAGCAGTACTTC	CASSPVAGGYEQYF
TRBV6-5	-	-	TRBJ2-2	TGTGCCAGCACCCTGGACAGCGCGAACACCGGGGAGCTGTTTTTT	CASTLDSANTGELFF
TRBV28	-	-	TRBJ1-2	TGTGCCAGCAGTCCTACAGCTAACTATGGCTACACCTTC	CASSPTANYGYTF
TRBV5-1	TRBD2	-	TRBJ2-1	TGCGCCAGCAGCTCCTACCCCGGGACTAGCGGGGGTTCATACAATGAGCAGTTCTTC	CASSSYPGTSGGSYNEQFF
TRBV14	-	-	TRBJ2-2	TGTGCCAGCAGCCTTTTTCAGGGGAACACCGGGGAGCTGTTTTTT	CASSLFQGNTGELFF
TRBV4-3	-	-	TRBJ1-2	TGCGCCAGCAGCCAAGATCTCGAGTTGGGCAGGGGACATGGCTACACCTTC	CASSQDLELGRGHGYTF
TRBV14	TRBD1	-	TRBJ1-1	TGTGCCAGCAGCCAGGTGGGGGGGACAGGGATAACTGAAGCTTTCTTT	CASSQVGGTGITEAFF
TRBV6-5	-	-	TRBJ2-6	TGTGCCAGCACCTCGAGGGGGGCCAACGTCCTGACTTTC	CASTSRGANVLTF
TRBV6-6	-	-	TRBJ1-1	TGTGCCAGCAGTTACCGAGAAGCTCCCTTGGCTGAAGCTTTCTTT	CASSYREAPLAEAFF
TRBV12-3/TRBV12-4	-	-	TRBJ2-7	TGTGCCAGCAGTTTAAAGGGTGAGCAGTACTTC	CASSLKGEQYF
TRBV5-1	TRBD1	-	TRBJ2-7	TGCGCCAGCAGCCCGGGACAGGGCCTACTTTCCTACGAGCAGTACTTC	CASSPGQGLLSYEQYF
TRBV6-2/TRBV6-3	TRBD2	-	TRBJ2-1	TGTGCCAGCAGCCCCGGACTAGCGGGAGTGGGGTTCTTC	CASSPGLAGVGFF
TRBV6-5	-	-	TRBJ1-1	TGTGCCAGCAGGACGAATCAAATGAACACTGAAGCTTTCTTT	CASRTNQMNTEAFF
TRBV5-1	TRBD2	-	TRBJ2-2	TGCGCCAGCAGCTTGACTAGCGGGTTCGACGGGGAGCTGTTTTTT	CASSLTSGFDGELFF
TRBV29-1	-	-	TRBJ1-1	TGCAGCGTTGAAGGAGTCTTGGGGAAGGGGTACACTGAAGCTTTCTTT	CSVEGVLGKGYTEAFF
TRBV7-9	-	few	TRBJ1-5	TGTGCCAGCAGCCATGCCGGGCAACATCAGCCCCAGCATTTT	CASSHAGQHQPQHF
TRBV28	-	-	TRBJ1-6	TGTGCCAGCAGTTTCGACAGCAATTCACCCCTCCACTTT	CASSFDSNSPLHF
TRBV29-1	TRBD1	-	TRBJ1-2	TGCAGCGTTCGACAGGGAAACTATGGCTACACCTTC	CSVRQGNYGYTF
TRBV19	-	-	TRBJ2-1	TGTGCCAGTAGTATCCCGGGAGTAGCGAGGAATGAGCAGTTCTTC	CASSIPGVARNEQFF
TRBV7-9	-	-	TRBJ2-7	TGTGCCAGCAGCCCGACGGTCTTGGCTCCCTCAAGGGAGCAGTACTTC	CASSPTVLAPSREQYF
TRBV10-2	TRBD2	-	TRBJ2-2	TGCGCCAGCACCGAAGCGGGGGGGTACACCGGGGAGCTGTTTTTT	CASTEAGGYTGELFF
TRBV28	TRBD1	-	TRBJ2-7	TGTGCCAGCAGTCCCTCTGGTGGGACAGTTTACGAGCAGTACTTC	CASSPSGGTVYEQYF
TRBV7-3	-	-	TRBJ1-1	TGTGCCAGCAGCCCAGGGGTCCGGAACACTGAAGCTTTCTTT	CASSPGVRNTEAFF
TRBV30	-	-	TRBJ1-2	TGTGCCTGGAGTCCACGACCCCGAGACTTTGACTATGGCTACACCTTC	CAWSPRPRDFDYGYTF
TRBV28	-	-	TRBJ1-5	TGTGCCATTGGGGGGTCGGATCAGCCCCAGCATTTT	CAIGGSDQPQHF
TRBV18	TRBD2	-	TRBJ2-7	TGTGCCAGCTCACCCCTTAGCGGGAAAAGCTACGAGCAGTACTTC	CASSPLSGKSYEQYF
TRBV7-9	TRBD1	-	TRBJ1-1	TGTGCCAGCACCTCGACAGGGGAGTTGAACACTGAAGCTTTCTTT	CASTSTGELNTEAFF
TRBV30	-	-	TRBJ1-4	TGTGCCTGGAGTGAACCCCCCGGGACTAATGAAAAACTGTTTTTT	CAWSEPPGTNEKLFF
TRBV7-9	-	-	TRBJ1-2	TGTGCCAGCAGCCCTGCGTTGGGGGCTGATGGCTACACCTTC	CASSPALGADGYTF
TRBV5-6	-	-	TRBJ2-2	TGTGCCAGCAGCAACATCGGACAGAACACCGGGGAGCTGTTTTTT	CASSNIGQNTGELFF
TRBV25-1	TRBD2	-	TRBJ2-1	TGTGCCAGCAGTGAATATCACCTAGCGGGAGAGAAAAATGAGCAGTTCTTC	CASSEYHLAGEKNEQFF
TRBV7-7	TRBD2	-	TRBJ2-5	TGTGCCAGCAGCCCTACCGGGACTAGCGGCGAGACCCAGTACTTC	CASSPTGTSGETQYF
TRBV29-1	-	-	TRBJ2-7	TGCAGCGTTTCGAGACAGGATTGGGCCTTCAAGCAGTACTTC	CSVSRQDWAFKQYF
TRBV10-3	-	-	TRBJ1-4	TGTGCCATCACTACAGGCCTTAATGAAAAACTGTTTTTT	CAITTGLNEKLFF
TRBV28	-	once	TRBJ1-1	TGTGCCAGCAGTTCCAGCGGAGCGAACACTGAAGCTTTCTTT	CASSSSGANTEAFF